The clone carrying this T cell receptor (beta chain) was seen only a few times. The antigen is not known. The data originate from a study of regulatory T cells in long-lasting Graves disease. CDR3 regions were amplified by Arm-PCR using iRepertoire HTBI primers to build TCR beta libraries. One entry per CDR3 protein, called by TCRdb with MiXCR from the multiplex PCR reads. In the table there are around 430,000 distinct CDR3 sequences, about 22% of which are singletons. Findings of the study overall: Under persistent disease, TRBV28, TRBJ1-2 and TRBJ2-5 were used preferentially. A greater number of public clonotypes (around 2,700) was shared by persistent patients than by new patients (over 900).

The sample's time point: persistent/refractory GD, antithyroid drugs over 5 years with positive TRAb. Generation of the TCR library employed RNA extracted from PBMCs. The authors drew around 9 milliliters of peripheral blood into EDTA tubes. Germline CDR1 SEHNR, CDR2 FQNEAQ (reference sequence). This CDR3 is built from 13 residues. After removal of 5 bases from V and 7 bases from J, the junction contained 7 bases not matched to a gene. The chain recombines TRBV7-9 with TRBJ1-1; 7 bases are a match to TRBD1. Sample: peripheral blood mononuclear cells (PBMCs), taken when the disease was refractory, from a patient treated with antithyroid drugs. The TCR sequence derives from a female donor with Graves disease. CDR3 region: CASSVKDRSEAFF. Here the CDR3 DNA reads TGTGCCAGCAGCGTCAAGGACAGGAGTGAAGCTTTCTTT.